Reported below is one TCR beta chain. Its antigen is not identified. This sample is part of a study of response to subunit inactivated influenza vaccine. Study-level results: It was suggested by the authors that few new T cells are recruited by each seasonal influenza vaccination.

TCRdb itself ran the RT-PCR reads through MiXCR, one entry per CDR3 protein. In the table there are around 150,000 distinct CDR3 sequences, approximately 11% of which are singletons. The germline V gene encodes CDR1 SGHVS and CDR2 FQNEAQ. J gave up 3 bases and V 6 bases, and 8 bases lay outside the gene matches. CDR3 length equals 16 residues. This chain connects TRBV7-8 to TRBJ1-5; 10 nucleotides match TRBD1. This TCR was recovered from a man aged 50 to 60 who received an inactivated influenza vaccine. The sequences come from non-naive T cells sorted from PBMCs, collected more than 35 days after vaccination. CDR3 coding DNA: TGTGCCAGCAGGACAGGGGGCGCATTTTCCAATCAGCCCCAGCATTTT. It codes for CASRTGGAFSNQPQHF.